The rows below give T cell receptor beta chains drawn from one sample of a study of somatic mutations in cytotoxic T cells in rheumatoid arthritis. Here immunoSEQ multiplex PCR was the method, and the copy in TCRdb shows in-frame clones only, minus some. The table has tens of thousands of clones, roughly 80% seen once; the top ten hold around 10%. Sequenced sample: CD8+ T cells sorted from blood. All receptors come from an adult with rheumatoid arthritis. Each CDR3 is given with its conserved first and last residue. A D gene is named only where the DNA matches it firmly. Clone sizes are given selectively: once, few, many, or a class where the clone is expanded.

CDR3nt: TGTGCCAGCAGACCTACTAGCGCGAATGAGCAGTTCTTC
CDR3aa: CASRPTSANEQFF
j_gene: TRBJ2-1
abundance: NA
d_gene: TRBD2
v_gene: TRBV5-6

CDR3nt: TGTGCCAGCAGCCCGTCTAGCGTGTCCTACGAGCAGTACTTC
CDR3aa: CASSPSSVSYEQYF
j_gene: TRBJ2-7
abundance: NA
d_gene: NA
v_gene: TRBV7-6

CDR3nt: TGTGCCAGCAGCCAAGATGGAGCGGGGGGATACAATGAGCAGTTCTTC
CDR3aa: CASSQDGAGGYNEQFF
j_gene: TRBJ2-1
abundance: NA
d_gene: TRBD2
v_gene: TRBV4-2

CDR3nt: TGTGCCAGCAGCTTGAGGGGGCCTCCCAGCCCCTACGAGCAGTACTTC
CDR3aa: CASSLRGPPSPYEQYF
j_gene: TRBJ2-7
abundance: once
d_gene: TRBD1
v_gene: TRBV5-5

CDR3nt: TGTGCCAGCAGTTGGGGGGTACTAGCGGCAGCAGACGAGCAGTACTTC
CDR3aa: CASSWGVLAAADEQYF
j_gene: TRBJ2-7
abundance: NA
d_gene: TRBD2
v_gene: TRBV27

CDR3nt: TGTGCCAGCAGTTACTCTGCGAGCACAGATACGCAGTATTTT
CDR3aa: CASSYSASTDTQYF
j_gene: TRBJ2-3
abundance: NA
d_gene: NA
v_gene: TRBV6-6

CDR3nt: TGTGCCAGCAGCCCACGACCGGGACAGGGGGCTTATGAGCAGTTCTTC
CDR3aa: CASSPRPGQGAYEQFF
j_gene: TRBJ2-1
abundance: NA
d_gene: TRBD1
v_gene: TRBV11-2

CDR3nt: TGCAGCGTTGAAGTCCGGGGACAGCTAGGGGGCTACACCTTC
CDR3aa: CSVEVRGQLGGYTF
j_gene: TRBJ1-2
abundance: NA
d_gene: TRBD1
v_gene: TRBV29-1

CDR3nt: TGTGCCACCAGCAGAGATTTAGGGGTTCAGCGGGGCTACACCTTC
CDR3aa: CATSRDLGVQRGYTF
j_gene: TRBJ1-2
abundance: NA
d_gene: NA
v_gene: TRBV15

CDR3nt: TGTGCCATTGAGACAGGGGGCGGATACAATGAGCAGTTCTTC
CDR3aa: CAIETGGGYNEQFF
j_gene: TRBJ2-1
abundance: NA
d_gene: TRBD1
v_gene: TRBV10-3

CDR3nt: TGTGCCAGCAGCTTACGAGCCCTCTACGAGCAGTACTTC
CDR3aa: CASSLRALYEQYF
j_gene: TRBJ2-7
abundance: few
d_gene: NA
v_gene: TRBV7-8

CDR3nt: TGCGCCAGCAGAGGCGGTAGGGGCTCCTACAATGAGCAGTTCTTC
CDR3aa: CASRGGRGSYNEQFF
j_gene: TRBJ2-1
abundance: NA
d_gene: NA
v_gene: TRBV10-2

CDR3nt: TGTGCCAGCAGCTTACGACTAGCGGGAGTACAGACCCAGTACTTC
CDR3aa: CASSLRLAGVQTQYF
j_gene: TRBJ2-5
abundance: NA
d_gene: TRBD2
v_gene: TRBV13

CDR3nt: TGCGCCAGCCTTATGGGGGATCAGGGACTTTACAGCTCCTACAATGAGCAGTTCTTC
CDR3aa: CASLMGDQGLYSSYNEQFF
j_gene: TRBJ2-1
abundance: few
d_gene: NA
v_gene: TRBV10-2

CDR3nt: TGTGCCAGCAGCTTACAACAAGGGAACTTCGGGGCCCAGTACTTC
CDR3aa: CASSLQQGNFGAQYF
j_gene: TRBJ2-5
abundance: NA
d_gene: NA
v_gene: TRBV7-6

CDR3nt: TGTGCCTGGACTCCGGGACAGGGGGCTCGGGAGCAGTTCTTC
CDR3aa: CAWTPGQGAREQFF
j_gene: TRBJ2-1
abundance: NA
d_gene: TRBD1
v_gene: TRBV30

CDR3nt: TGCGCCAGCAGTCGGAACAGGGGGCCTGGGACTGAAGCTTTCTTT
CDR3aa: CASSRNRGPGTEAFF
j_gene: TRBJ1-1
abundance: NA
d_gene: TRBD1
v_gene: TRBV4-1

CDR3nt: TGTGCCAGCAGCGTATTTAGCGGGATGGGGACAGATACGCAGTATTTT
CDR3aa: CASSVFSGMGTDTQYF
j_gene: TRBJ2-3
abundance: once
d_gene: TRBD2
v_gene: TRBV9

CDR3nt: TGTGCCAGTAGTATGGGCCATTTGAATGAAAAACTGTTTTTT
CDR3aa: CASSMGHLNEKLFF
j_gene: TRBJ1-4
abundance: NA
d_gene: NA
v_gene: TRBV19

CDR3nt: TGCAGTGCTAGACGGCGCTATGAAGCTTTCTTT
CDR3aa: CSARRRYEAFF
j_gene: TRBJ1-1
abundance: NA
d_gene: NA
v_gene: TRBV20-1

CDR3nt: TGTGCCAGCAGTTACTCGGGACCCTATCCCACAGATACGCAGTATTTT
CDR3aa: CASSYSGPYPTDTQYF
j_gene: TRBJ2-3
abundance: NA
d_gene: NA
v_gene: TRBV6-5

CDR3nt: TGTGCCAGCAGCTTAGTTCGACTCGAAAGCTACGAGCAGTACTTC
CDR3aa: CASSLVRLESYEQYF
j_gene: TRBJ2-7
abundance: NA
d_gene: NA
v_gene: TRBV7-9

CDR3nt: TGTGCCTGGAAAGCAGGACTTTACACTGAAGCTTTCTTT
CDR3aa: CAWKAGLYTEAFF
j_gene: TRBJ1-1
abundance: NA
d_gene: NA
v_gene: TRBV30

CDR3nt: TGTGCCAGCAGTCCCCCGGGACAGGGAAGGGAGACCCAGTACTTC
CDR3aa: CASSPPGQGRETQYF
j_gene: TRBJ2-5
abundance: NA
d_gene: TRBD1
v_gene: TRBV2